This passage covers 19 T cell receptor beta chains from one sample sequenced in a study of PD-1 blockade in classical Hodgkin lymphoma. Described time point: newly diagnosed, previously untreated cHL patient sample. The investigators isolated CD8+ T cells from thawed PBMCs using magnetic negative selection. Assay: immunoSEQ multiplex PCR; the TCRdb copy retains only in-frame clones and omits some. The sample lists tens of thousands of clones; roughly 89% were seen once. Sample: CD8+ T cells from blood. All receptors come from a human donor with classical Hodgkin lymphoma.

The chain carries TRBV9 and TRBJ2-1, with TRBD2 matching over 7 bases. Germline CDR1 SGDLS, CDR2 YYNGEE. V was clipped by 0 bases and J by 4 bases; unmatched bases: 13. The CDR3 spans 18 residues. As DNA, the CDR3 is TGTGCCAGCAGCGTAGGTTGGATGGCGGGGGATAGTTACAATGAGCAGTTCTTC. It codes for CASSVGWMAGDSYNEQFF.

The CDR3 region is CASRGDNSYEQYF. The CDR3 nucleotides read TGTGCCAGCCGGGGGGATAACTCCTACGAGCAGTACTTC. The chain links TRBV28 to TRBJ2-7; 7 nucleotides align to TRBD2. The germline CDR1 and CDR2 sequences are MDHEN and SYDVKM. J was trimmed by 0 bases and V by 8 bases; bases with no gene match: 4. The CDR3 loop spans 13 amino acids.

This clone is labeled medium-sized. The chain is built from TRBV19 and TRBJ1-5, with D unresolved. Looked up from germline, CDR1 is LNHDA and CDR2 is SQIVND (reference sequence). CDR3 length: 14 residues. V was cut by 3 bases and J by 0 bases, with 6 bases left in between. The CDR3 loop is CASSILYSNQPQHF. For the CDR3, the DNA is TGTGCCAGTAGTATCCTTTATAGCAATCAGCCCCAGCATTTT.

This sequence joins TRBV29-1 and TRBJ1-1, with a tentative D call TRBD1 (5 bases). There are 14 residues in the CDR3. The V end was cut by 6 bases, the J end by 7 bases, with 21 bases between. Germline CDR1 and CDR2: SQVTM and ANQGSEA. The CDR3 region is CSVDTREGGYEAFF. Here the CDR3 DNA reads TGCAGCGTGGATACCAGGGAGGGAGGGTATGAAGCTTTCTTT.

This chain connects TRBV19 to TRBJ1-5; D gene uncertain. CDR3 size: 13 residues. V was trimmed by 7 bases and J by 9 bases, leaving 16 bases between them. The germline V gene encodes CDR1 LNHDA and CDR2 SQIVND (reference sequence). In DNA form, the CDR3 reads TGTGCCAGTAACACGGACGGGCTTCGGCCCCAGCATTTT. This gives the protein CASNTDGLRPQHF.

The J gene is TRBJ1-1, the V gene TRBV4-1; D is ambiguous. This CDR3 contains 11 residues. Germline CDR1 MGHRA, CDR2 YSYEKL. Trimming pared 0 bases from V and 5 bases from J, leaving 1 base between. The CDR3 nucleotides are TGCGCCAGCAGCCAAGATACTGAAGCTTTCTTT. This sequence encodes CASSQDTEAFF.

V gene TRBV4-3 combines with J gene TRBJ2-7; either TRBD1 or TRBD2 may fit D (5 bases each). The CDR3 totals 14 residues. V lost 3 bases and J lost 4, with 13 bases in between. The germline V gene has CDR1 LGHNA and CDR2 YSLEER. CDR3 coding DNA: TGCGCCAGCAGCCACGGGACGGGGAATTACGAGCAGTACTTC. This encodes CASSHGTGNYEQYF.

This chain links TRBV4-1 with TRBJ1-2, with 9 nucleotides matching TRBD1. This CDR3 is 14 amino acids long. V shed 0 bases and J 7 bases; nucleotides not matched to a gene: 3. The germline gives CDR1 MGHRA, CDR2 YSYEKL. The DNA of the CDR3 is TGCGCCAGCAGCCAAGAGGACAGGGGAATTGGCTACACCTTC. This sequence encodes CASSQEDRGIGYTF.

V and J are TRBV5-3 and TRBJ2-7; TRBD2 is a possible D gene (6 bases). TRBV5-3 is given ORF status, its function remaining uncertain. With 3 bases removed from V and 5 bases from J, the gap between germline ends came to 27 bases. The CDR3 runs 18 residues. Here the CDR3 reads CARSCAGRTNFRIHEQYF. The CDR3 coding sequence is TGTGCCAGAAGCTGTGCGGGGCGGACCAACTTCAGGATCCACGAGCAGTACTTC.

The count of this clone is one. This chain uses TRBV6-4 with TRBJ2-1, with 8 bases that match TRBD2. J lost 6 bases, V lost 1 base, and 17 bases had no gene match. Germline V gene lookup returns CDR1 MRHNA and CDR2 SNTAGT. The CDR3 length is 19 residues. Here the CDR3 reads CASSDWPPTSATAGNEQFF. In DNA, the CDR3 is TGTGCCAGCAGTGACTGGCCTCCGACTAGCGCCACAGCGGGCAATGAGCAGTTCTTC.

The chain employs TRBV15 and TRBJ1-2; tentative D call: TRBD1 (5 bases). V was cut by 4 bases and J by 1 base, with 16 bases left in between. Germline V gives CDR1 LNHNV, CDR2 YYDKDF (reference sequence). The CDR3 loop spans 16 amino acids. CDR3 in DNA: TGTGCCACCAGCAAGAGATCCAGGGCGGATAACTATGGCTACACCTTC. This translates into CATSKRSRADNYGYTF.

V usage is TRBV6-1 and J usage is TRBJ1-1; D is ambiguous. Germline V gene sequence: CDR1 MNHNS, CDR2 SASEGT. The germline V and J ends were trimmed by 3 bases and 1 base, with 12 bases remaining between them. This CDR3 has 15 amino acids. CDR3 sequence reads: CASSDPPYGNTEAFF. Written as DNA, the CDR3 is TGTGCCAGCAGTGACCCCCCGTATGGGAACACTGAAGCTTTCTTT.

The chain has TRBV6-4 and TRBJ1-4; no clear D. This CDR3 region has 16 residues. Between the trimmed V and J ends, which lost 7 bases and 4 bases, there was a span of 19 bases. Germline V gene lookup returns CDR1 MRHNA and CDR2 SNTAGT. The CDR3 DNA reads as TGTGCCAGCATTCGGGAAACGAGTTGGGTTAATGAAAAACTGTTTTTT. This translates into CASIRETSWVNEKLFF.

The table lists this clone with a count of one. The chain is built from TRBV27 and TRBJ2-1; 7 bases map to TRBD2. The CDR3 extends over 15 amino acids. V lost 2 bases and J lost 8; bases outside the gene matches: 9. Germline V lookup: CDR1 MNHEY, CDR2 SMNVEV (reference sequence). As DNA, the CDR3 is TGTGCCAGCAGTTTACGAAGCGGGGTTTGGGATGAGCAGTTCTTC. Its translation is CASSLRSGVWDEQFF.

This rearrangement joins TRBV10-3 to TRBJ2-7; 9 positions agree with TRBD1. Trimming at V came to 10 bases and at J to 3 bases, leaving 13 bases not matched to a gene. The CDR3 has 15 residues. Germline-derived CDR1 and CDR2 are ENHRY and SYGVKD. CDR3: CANSNRGLGYYEQYF. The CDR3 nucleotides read TGTGCCAACTCTAACAGGGGGCTGGGATACTACGAGCAGTACTTC.

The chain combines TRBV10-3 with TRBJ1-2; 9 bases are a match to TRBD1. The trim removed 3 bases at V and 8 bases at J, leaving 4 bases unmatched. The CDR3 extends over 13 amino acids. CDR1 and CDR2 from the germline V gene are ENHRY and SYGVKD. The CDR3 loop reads CAISDRDREGYTF. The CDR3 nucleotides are TGTGCCATCAGTGACCGGGACAGGGAAGGCTACACCTTC.

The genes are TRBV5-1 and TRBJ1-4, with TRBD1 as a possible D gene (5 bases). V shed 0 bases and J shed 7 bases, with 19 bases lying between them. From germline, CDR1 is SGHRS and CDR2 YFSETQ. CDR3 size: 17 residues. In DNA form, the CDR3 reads TGCGCCAGCAGCTTGGCCGGGCAGGGTGCTGTGAGTGAAAAACTGTTTTTT. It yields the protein CASSLAGQGAVSEKLFF.

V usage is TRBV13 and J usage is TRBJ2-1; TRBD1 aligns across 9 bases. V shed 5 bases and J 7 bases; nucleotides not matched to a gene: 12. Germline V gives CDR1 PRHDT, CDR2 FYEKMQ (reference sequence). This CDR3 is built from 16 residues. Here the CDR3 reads CASSPLSGTGWNEQFF. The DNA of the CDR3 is TGTGCCAGCAGCCCCCTATCCGGGACAGGGTGGAATGAGCAGTTCTTC. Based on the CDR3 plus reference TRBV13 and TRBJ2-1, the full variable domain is AAGVIQSPRHLIKEKRETATLKCYPIPRHDTVYWYQQGPGQDPQFLISFYEKMQSDKGSIPDRFSAQQFSDYHSELNMSSLELGDSALYFCASSPLSGTGWNEQFFGPGTRLTVL.

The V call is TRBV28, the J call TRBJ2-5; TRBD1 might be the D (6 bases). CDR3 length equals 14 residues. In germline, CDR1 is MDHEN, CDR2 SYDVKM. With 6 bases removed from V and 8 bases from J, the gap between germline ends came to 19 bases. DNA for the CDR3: TGTGCCAGCAGACGCCTGGGGCAGGGGTATACCCAGTACTTC. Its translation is CASRRLGQGYTQYF. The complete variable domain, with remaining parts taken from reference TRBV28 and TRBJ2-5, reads DVKVTQSSRYLVKRTGEKVFLECVQDMDHENMFWYRQDPGLGLRLIYFSYDVKMKEKGDIPEGYSVSREKKERFSLILESASTNQTSMYLCASRRLGQGYTQYFGPGTRLLVL.